This T cell receptor (beta chain) comes out of a study of T-cell memory formation after mild COVID-19. Study background: There were largely donor-specific TCR clusters.

Points from the study as a whole: Mainly in CM and EM were contracting CD4+ clones; CD8+ were in EMRA. Cross-reactive memory appears to have joined, as suggested by some responding clones showing up in pre-infection memory.

With respect to this clonotype: The target antigen is unknown.

Using constant-segment primers, 5'RACE produced TCR alpha and TCR beta cDNA libraries carrying sample barcodes and UMIs. TCRdb called the 5' RACE reads again in MiXCR, with one record for every CDR3 protein. This table holds around 410,000 distinct CDR3 sequences, about a quarter found once. V shed 1 base and J 2 bases; nucleotides not matched to a gene: 5. From germline, CDR1 is KGHSH and CDR2 LQKENI. The CDR3 totals 16 residues. The J gene is TRBJ2-1, the V gene TRBV18; 7 nucleotides line up with TRBD1. Sequenced sample: PBMCs or a T cell subset sorted from them (not recorded which). This sequence originates from an adult woman who had mild COVID-19 (a few samples of this study predate the infection). Cell type and time point are not known. CDR3 in amino acids: CASSPRVQGAYNEQFF. The CDR3 region has the DNA TGTGCCAGCTCACCACGTGTGCAGGGGGCCTACAATGAGCAGTTCTTC. Full variable domain (remainder filled in from reference TRBV18 and TRBJ2-1): NAGVMQNPRHLVRRRGQEARLRCSPMKGHSHVYWYRQLPEEGLKFMVYLQKENIIDESGMPKERFSAEFPKEGPSILRIQQVVRGDSAAYFCASSPRVQGAYNEQFFGPGTRLTVL.